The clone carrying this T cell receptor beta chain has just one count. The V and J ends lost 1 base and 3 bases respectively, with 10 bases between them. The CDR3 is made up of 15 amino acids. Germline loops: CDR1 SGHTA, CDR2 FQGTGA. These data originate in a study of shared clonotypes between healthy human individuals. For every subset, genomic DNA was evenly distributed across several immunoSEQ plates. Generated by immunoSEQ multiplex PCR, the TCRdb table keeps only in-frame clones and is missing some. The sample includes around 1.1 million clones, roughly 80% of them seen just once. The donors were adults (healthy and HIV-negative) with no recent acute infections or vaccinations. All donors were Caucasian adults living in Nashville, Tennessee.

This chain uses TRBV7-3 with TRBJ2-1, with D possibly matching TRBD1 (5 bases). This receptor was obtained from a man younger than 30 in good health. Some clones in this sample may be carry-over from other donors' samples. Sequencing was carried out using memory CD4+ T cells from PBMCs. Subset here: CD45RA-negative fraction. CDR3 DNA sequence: TGTGCCAGCAGCTTAAAACAGGCGTTCTACAATGAGCAGTTCTTC. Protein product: CASSLKQAFYNEQFF.